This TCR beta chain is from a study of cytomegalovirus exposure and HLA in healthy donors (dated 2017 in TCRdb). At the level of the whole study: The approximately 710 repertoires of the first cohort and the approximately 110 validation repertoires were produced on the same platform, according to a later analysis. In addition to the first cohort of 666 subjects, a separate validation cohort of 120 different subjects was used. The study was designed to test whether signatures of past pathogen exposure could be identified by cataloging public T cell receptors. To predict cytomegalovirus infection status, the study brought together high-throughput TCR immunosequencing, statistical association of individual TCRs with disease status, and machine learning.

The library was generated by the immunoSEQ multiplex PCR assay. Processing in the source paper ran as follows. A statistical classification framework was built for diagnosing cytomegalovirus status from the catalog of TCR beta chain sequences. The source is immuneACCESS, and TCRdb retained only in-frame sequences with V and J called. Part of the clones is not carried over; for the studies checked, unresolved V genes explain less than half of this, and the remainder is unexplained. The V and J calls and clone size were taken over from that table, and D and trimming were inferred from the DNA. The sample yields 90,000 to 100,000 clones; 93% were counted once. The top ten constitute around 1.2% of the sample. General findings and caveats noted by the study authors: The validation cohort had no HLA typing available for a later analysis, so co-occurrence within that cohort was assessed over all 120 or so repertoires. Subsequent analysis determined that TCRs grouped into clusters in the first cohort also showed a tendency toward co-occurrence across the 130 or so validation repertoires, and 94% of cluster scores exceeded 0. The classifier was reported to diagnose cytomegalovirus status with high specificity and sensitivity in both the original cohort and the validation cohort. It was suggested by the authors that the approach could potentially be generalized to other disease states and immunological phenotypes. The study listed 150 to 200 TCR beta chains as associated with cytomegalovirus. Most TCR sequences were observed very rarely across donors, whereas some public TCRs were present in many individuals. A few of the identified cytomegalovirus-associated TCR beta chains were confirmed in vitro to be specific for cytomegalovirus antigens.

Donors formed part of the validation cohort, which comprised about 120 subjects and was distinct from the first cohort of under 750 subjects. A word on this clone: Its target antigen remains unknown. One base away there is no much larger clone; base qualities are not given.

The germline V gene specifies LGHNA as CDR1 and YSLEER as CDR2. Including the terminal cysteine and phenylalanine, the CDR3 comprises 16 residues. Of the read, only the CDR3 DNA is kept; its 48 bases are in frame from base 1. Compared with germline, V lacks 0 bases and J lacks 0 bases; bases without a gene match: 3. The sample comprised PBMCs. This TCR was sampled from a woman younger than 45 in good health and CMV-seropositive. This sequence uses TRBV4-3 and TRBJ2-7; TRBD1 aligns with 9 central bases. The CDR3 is CASSQDWTGASYEQYF. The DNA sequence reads TGCGCCAGCAGCCAAGATTGGACAGGGGCCTCCTACGAGCAGTACTTC.